These T cell receptor beta chains were read from a single sample in a study of T cell responses to AZD1222 COVID-19 vaccine. Only in-frame clones appear in the TCRdb table, and some are missing; sequencing was by immunoSEQ multiplex PCR. The data contain roughly 150,000 clones, roughly 87% of them seen just once; the ten biggest clones take up 5.1%. Sequenced here: peripheral blood, sampled on day 0 of AZD1222 vaccination. Source of these receptors: an adult in good health. Both conserved end residues are part of each CDR3. A D gene is named only where the DNA matches it firmly. For some rows the clone size is stated as once, few or many, or as a class when expanded; others skip it.

CDR3nt	CDR3aa	j_gene	d_gene	v_gene	abundance
TGTGCCAGCTCCCGTTCGGGTCAGGCCACCAACTATGGCTACACCTTC	CASSRSGQATNYGYTF	TRBJ1-2	NA	TRBV18	NA
TGTGCCACTGCCCCCGGGACAGGGAACGACGGGGAGCTGTTTTTT	CATAPGTGNDGELFF	TRBJ2-2	TRBD1	TRBV24-1	NA
TGTGCCTGGAGCTGGGACGGTCATGGCTACACCTTC	CAWSWDGHGYTF	TRBJ1-2	NA	TRBV30	NA
TGTGCCAGCCGTGAGGGTTTCACTGAAGCTTTCTTT	CASREGFTEAFF	TRBJ1-1	NA	TRBV27	NA
TGTGCCAGCAGTGCGTTAACTGGACAGAAGAACTATGGCTACACCTTC	CASSALTGQKNYGYTF	TRBJ1-2	NA	TRBV28	NA
TGCAGCGTCCTGAACCCCGTCGAGCAGTACTTC	CSVLNPVEQYF	TRBJ2-7	NA	TRBV29-1	NA
TGTGCCAGCAGCCCTGGGGGGCGGGGGCGCAGCTATGGCTACACCTTC	CASSPGGRGRSYGYTF	TRBJ1-2	NA	TRBV5-4	NA
TGTGCCAGCAGCGTGAGGAGTGAGCAGTTCTTC	CASSVRSEQFF	TRBJ2-1	NA	TRBV5-6	few
TGTGCCAGCAGTCAGGGGGAAAGGGGGCAAGAAAAACTGTTTTTT	CASSQGERGQEKLFF	TRBJ1-4	TRBD1	TRBV11-2	NA
TGTGCCAGCAGCCTTTTGGGGGGTAATTCACCCCTCCACTTT	CASSLLGGNSPLHF	TRBJ1-6	NA	TRBV5-4	NA
TGTGCCAGCAGTGGCACGGGCGGGAGAGGAAACATTCAGTACTTC	CASSGTGGRGNIQYF	TRBJ2-4	TRBD2	TRBV6-1	once
TGTGCCAGCTCACTTAACCAACCGGGTGGGGACACAGATACGCAGTATTTT	CASSLNQPGGDTDTQYF	TRBJ2-3	NA	TRBV18	NA
TGTGCCAGCATCTTCCCTAGCGGACCCTTGAAGAACACCGGGGAGCTGTTTTTT	CASIFPSGPLKNTGELFF	TRBJ2-2	TRBD2	TRBV6-4	NA
TGTGCCAGCAGTCCTGGGGGACTAGCGGGAGGGCCTGGATCTGAGACCCAGTACTTC	CASSPGGLAGGPGSETQYF	TRBJ2-5	TRBD2	TRBV28	NA
TGTGCCAGCAGTGGCTTTTCGAACACTGAAGCTTTCTTT	CASSGFSNTEAFF	TRBJ1-1	NA	TRBV28	NA
TGTGCCAGCAGCAATATGGTCGGAGGACGTAGTAGTAAGGGAAACACCATATATTTT	CASSNMVGGRSSKGNTIYF	TRBJ1-3	NA	TRBV21-1	NA
TGTGCCAGCAGCCAAGATAGCGGCGGCACAGATACGCAGTATTTT	CASSQDSGGTDTQYF	TRBJ2-3	NA	TRBV4-2	NA
TGCAGTGCTAGTTGGGTAGCGGGTTACGTTGAGCAGTTCTTC	CSASWVAGYVEQFF	TRBJ2-1	TRBD2	TRBV20-1	NA
TGCGCCAGCAGCCAAGCGTACAGGGGGTACGGAGATACGCAGTATTTT	CASSQAYRGYGDTQYF	TRBJ2-3	TRBD1	TRBV4-3	few
TGTGCCAGCAGCTTAGGCCGGAAGGCTTTCTTT	CASSLGRKAFF	TRBJ1-1	NA	TRBV5-8	NA
TGTGCCAGCCGACGAGTAGGGGTGGATACGCAGTATTTT	CASRRVGVDTQYF	TRBJ2-3	NA	TRBV27	once
TGTGCCAGCTCAGTTAACCCAGGGGTAATGAGCAATCAGCCCCAGCATTTT	CASSVNPGVMSNQPQHF	TRBJ1-5	NA	TRBV18	once